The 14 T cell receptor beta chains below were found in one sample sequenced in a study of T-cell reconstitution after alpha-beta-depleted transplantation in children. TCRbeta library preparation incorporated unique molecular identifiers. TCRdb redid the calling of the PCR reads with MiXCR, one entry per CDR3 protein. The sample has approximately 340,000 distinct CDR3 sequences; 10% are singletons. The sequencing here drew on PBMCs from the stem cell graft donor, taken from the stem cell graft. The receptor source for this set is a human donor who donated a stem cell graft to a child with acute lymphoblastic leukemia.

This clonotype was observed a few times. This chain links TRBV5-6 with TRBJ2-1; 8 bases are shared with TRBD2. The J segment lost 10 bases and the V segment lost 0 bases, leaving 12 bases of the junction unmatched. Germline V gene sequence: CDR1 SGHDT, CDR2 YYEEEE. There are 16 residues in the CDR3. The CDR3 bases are TGTGCCAGCAGCTTGGCCGGAGCGGGAGTGACCCTAGAGCAGTTCTTC. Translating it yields CASSLAGAGVTLEQFF.

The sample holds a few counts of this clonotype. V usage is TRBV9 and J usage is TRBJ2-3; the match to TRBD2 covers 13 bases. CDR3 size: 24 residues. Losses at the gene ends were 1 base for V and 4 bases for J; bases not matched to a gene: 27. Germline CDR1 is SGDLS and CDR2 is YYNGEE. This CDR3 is CASSVPHLEGGLGLAGVAADTQYF. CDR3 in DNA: TGTGCCAGCAGCGTACCCCACCTCGAGGGCGGCCTCGGACTAGCGGGAGTTGCGGCAGATACGCAGTATTTT.

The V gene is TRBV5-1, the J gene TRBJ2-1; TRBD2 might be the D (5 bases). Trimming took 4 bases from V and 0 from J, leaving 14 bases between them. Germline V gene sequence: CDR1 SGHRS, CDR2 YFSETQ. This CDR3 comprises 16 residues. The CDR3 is CASSLRFGSSYNEQFF. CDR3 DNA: TGCGCCAGCAGCCTTCGGTTTGGGAGCTCCTACAATGAGCAGTTCTTC. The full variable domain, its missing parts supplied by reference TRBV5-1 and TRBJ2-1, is KAGVTQTPRYLIKTRGQQVTLSCSPISGHRSVSWYQQTPGQGLQFLFEYFSETQRNKGNFPGRFSGRQFSNSRSEMNVSTLELGDSALYLCASSLRFGSSYNEQFFGPGTRLTVL.

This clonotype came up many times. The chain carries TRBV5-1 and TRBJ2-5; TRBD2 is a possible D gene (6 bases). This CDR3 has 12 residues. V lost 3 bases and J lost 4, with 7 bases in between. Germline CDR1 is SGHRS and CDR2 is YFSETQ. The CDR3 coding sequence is TGCGCCAGCAGCTGGGAGGCAGAGACCCAGTACTTC. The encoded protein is CASSWEAETQYF.

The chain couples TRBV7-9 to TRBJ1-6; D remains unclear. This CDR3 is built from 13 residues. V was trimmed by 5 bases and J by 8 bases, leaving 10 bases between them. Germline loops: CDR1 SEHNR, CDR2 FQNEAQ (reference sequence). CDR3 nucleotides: TGTGCCAGCAGCACCCTTGGGGATTCACCCCTCCACTTT. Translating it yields CASSTLGDSPLHF.

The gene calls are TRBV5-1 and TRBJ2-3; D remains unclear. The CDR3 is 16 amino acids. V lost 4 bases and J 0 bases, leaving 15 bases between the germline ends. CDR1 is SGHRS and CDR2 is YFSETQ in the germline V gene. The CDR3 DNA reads TGCGCCAGCAGCCCAAGAGTCAACCCTAGCACAGATACGCAGTATTTT. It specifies CASSPRVNPSTDTQYF.

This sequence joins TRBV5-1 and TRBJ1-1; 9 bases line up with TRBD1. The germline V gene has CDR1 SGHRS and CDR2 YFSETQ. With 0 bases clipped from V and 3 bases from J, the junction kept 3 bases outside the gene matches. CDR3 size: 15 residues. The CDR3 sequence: CASSLAGTGYTEAFF. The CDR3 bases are TGCGCCAGCAGCTTGGCCGGGACAGGGTACACTGAAGCTTTCTTT.

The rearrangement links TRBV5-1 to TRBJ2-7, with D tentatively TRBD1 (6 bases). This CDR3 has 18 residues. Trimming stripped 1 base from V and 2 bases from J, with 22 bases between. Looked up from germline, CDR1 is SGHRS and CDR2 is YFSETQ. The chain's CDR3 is CASSLRGQTESAAYEQYF. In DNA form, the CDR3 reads TGCGCCAGCAGCTTGCGGGGACAAACAGAATCGGCAGCCTACGAGCAGTACTTC.

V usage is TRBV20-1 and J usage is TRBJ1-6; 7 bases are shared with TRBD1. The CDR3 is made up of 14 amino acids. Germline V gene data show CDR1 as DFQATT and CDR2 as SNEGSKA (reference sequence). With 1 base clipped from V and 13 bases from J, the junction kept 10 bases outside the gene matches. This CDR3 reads CSARGQGRAWPLHF. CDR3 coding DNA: TGCAGTGCTAGAGGACAGGGACGGGCCTGGCCCCTCCACTTT.

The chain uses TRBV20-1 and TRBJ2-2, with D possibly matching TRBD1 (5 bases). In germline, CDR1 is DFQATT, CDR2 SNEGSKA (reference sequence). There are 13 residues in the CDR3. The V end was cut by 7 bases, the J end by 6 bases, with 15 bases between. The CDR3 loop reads CSVGVRAAGELFF. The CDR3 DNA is TGCAGTGTCGGTGTCAGGGCAGCCGGGGAGCTGTTTTTT.

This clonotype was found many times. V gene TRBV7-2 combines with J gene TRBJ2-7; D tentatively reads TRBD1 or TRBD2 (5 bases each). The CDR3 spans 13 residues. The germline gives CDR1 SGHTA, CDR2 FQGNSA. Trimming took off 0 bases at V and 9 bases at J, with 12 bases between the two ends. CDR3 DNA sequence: TGTGCCAGCAGCTTAGCGGGGGAGATAAGGCAGTACTTC. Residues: CASSLAGEIRQYF.

The CDR3, as DNA: TGTGCCAGCAGCTTAGTGGAGGGTACCGGGGAGCTGTTTTTT. Protein product: CASSLVEGTGELFF. V and J are TRBV7-2 and TRBJ2-2, with D possibly TRBD2 on 6 matching bases. V dropped 1 base and J dropped 5 bases, with 8 bases sitting between them. This CDR3 spans 14 amino acids. Germline CDR1 is SGHTA and CDR2 is FQGNSA.

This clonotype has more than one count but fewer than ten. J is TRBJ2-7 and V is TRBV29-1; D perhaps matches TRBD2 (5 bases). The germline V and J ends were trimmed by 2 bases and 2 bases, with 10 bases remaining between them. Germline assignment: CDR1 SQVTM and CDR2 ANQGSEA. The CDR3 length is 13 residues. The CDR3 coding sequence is TGCAGCGTTGAAACTAGTCCGGCCTACGAGCAGTACTTC. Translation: CSVETSPAYEQYF.

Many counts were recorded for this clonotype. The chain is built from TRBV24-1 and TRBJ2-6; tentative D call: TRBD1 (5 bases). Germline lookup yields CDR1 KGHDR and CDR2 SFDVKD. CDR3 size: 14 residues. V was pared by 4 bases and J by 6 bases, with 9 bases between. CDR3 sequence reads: CATSEPGQANVLTF. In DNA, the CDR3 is TGTGCCACCAGTGAACCAGGACAGGCCAACGTCCTGACTTTC.